The 27 T cell receptor beta chains reported below all come from one sample, sequenced in a study of blood T cell repertoires in COVID-19. The table came from immunoSEQ multiplex PCR; TCRdb's copy has only in-frame clones and leaves some out. The repertoire holds approximately 220,000 clones, with approximately 84% as singletons. The specimen sequenced was peripheral blood. The receptor set was obtained from a man aged 50 to 60 who had recovered from COVID-19.

This sequence joins TRBV6-5 and TRBJ1-4; no clear D gene. V was trimmed by 6 bases and J by 8 bases, leaving 19 bases between them. Per germline, CDR1 MNHEY and CDR2 SVGAGI. The CDR3 consists of 15 residues. CDR3 loop: CASSLGRVWEEKLFF. CDR3 coding DNA: TGTGCCAGCAGCCTCGGGAGGGTATGGGAGGAAAAACTGTTTTTT.

The CDR3 region has the DNA TGTGCCAGCAGCTTGGCCGCAGGGAGGGATTCACCCCTCCACTTT. This codes for CASSLAAGRDSPLHF. The rearrangement links TRBV5-4 to TRBJ1-6, with D possibly TRBD1 on 5 matching bases. V lost 0 bases and J 8 bases, leaving 12 bases between the germline ends. The CDR3 covers 15 residues. Germline assignment: CDR1 SGHNT and CDR2 YYREEE (reference sequence).

This sequence joins TRBV19 and TRBJ1-2; 8 bases are shared with TRBD1. The trim removed 3 bases at V and 3 bases at J, leaving 0 bases unmatched. The CDR3 extends over 13 amino acids. CDR1 LNHDA and CDR2 SQIVND come from the germline V gene (reference sequence). The CDR3 nucleotides are TGTGCCAGTAGTATGACAGGGGACTATGGCTACACCTTC. This translates into CASSMTGDYGYTF.

This chain connects TRBV6-4 to TRBJ2-1; no definite D call. The CDR3 sequence is 14 residues long. V lost 5 bases, J lost 6 bases, and 14 bases lay in between. Germline V lookup: CDR1 MRHNA, CDR2 SNTAGT. CDR3 region: CASSPSPPGNEQFF. CDR3 coding DNA: TGTGCCAGCAGTCCGTCCCCGCCAGGCAATGAGCAGTTCTTC.

DNA for the CDR3: TGTGCCAGCAGCCAAGATGTGGGGGGAGGCTATGGCTACACCTTC. Amino acids: CASSQDVGGGYGYTF. The chain joins TRBV4-2 to TRBJ1-2; D might be TRBD1 (5 bases). The CDR3 spans 15 residues. Germline CDR1 reads LGHNA; CDR2 reads YNFKEQ. V was clipped by 0 bases and J by 4 bases, with 12 bases between them.

This chain links TRBV7-4 with TRBJ1-5; D is unclear. Germline V gene sequence: CDR1 SGHVT, CDR2 SQSDAQ. V gave up 1 base and J gave up 0 bases, with 25 bases separating them. The CDR3 sequence is 21 residues long. CDR3 nucleotide sequence: TGTGCCAGCAGCTTAGTATCCCGACGCCTACAGCGGAGTTATAGCAATCAGCCCCAGCATTTT. Translated, it gives CASSLVSRRLQRSYSNQPQHF.

The V and J genes are TRBV5-1 and TRBJ2-1; possible D gene TRBD2, 5 bases. The V end was cut by 0 bases, the J end by 1 base, with 11 bases between. CDR3 length: 16 amino acids. In germline, CDR1 is SGHRS, CDR2 YFSETQ. This CDR3 reads CASSLGSAGSYNEQFF. In DNA form, the CDR3 reads TGCGCCAGCAGCTTGGGATCGGCGGGTTCCTACAATGAGCAGTTCTTC.

This clone has more than one count but fewer than ten. This chain connects TRBV5-6 to TRBJ1-6; TRBD1 agrees at 7 bases. The CDR3 extends over 15 amino acids. In germline, CDR1 is SGHDT, CDR2 YYEEEE. V dropped 2 bases and J dropped 7; count of bases not matched to a gene: 6. In DNA, the CDR3 is TGTGCCAGCAGCTTCGAGGACAGGCAAAATTCACCCCTCCACTTT. This sequence encodes CASSFEDRQNSPLHF.

The chain carries TRBV28 and TRBJ2-2, with a possible D match to TRBD1 (6 bases). The CDR3 length is 15 residues. CDR1 is MDHEN and CDR2 is SYDVKM in the germline V gene. V gave up 6 bases and J gave up 3 bases, with 14 bases separating them. CDR3 DNA: TGTGCCAGCAGGTTCGGGACACTTTACACCGGGGAGCTGTTTTTT. This codes for CASRFGTLYTGELFF.

The chain links TRBV28 to TRBJ2-1; 8 bases are shared with TRBD2. Germline V gene sequence: CDR1 MDHEN, CDR2 SYDVKM. With V trimmed by 6 bases and J by 3 bases, 7 bases remained unmatched. This CDR3 comprises 15 residues. This CDR3 is CASRPLAVFYNEQFF. CDR3 DNA: TGTGCCAGCAGGCCACTAGCGGTATTCTACAATGAGCAGTTCTTC. Full variable domain (remainder filled in from reference TRBV28 and TRBJ2-1): DVKVTQSSRYLVKRTGEKVFLECVQDMDHENMFWYRQDPGLGLRLIYFSYDVKMKEKGDIPEGYSVSREKKERFSLILESASTNQTSMYLCASRPLAVFYNEQFFGPGTRLTVL.

The chain recombines TRBV3-1 (or the pseudogene TRBV3-2) with TRBJ2-7; TRBD2 agrees at 9 bases. The germline V gene encodes CDR1 LGHDT and CDR2 YNNKEL (reference sequence). V was pared by 0 bases and J by 6 bases, with 12 bases of the junction left unmatched. The CDR3 loop spans 17 amino acids. For the CDR3, the DNA is TGTGCCAGCAGCCAAGACCGGCGCGGGAGGGCCATCACCGAGCAGTACTTC. Its protein is CASSQDRRGRAITEQYF.

The V and J genes are TRBV27 and TRBJ2-1; 7 nucleotides match TRBD2. From germline, CDR1 is MNHEY and CDR2 SMNVEV (reference sequence). J was trimmed by 0 bases and V by 5 bases; bases with no gene match: 7. The CDR3 loop spans 16 amino acids. The CDR3 reads CASSALAGASYNEQFF. The CDR3 nucleotides are TGTGCCAGCAGTGCTCTGGCGGGAGCCTCCTACAATGAGCAGTTCTTC.

This clone appeared once. This sequence joins TRBV7-6 and TRBJ2-2, with 14 bases identical to TRBD2. Germline loops: CDR1 SGHVS, CDR2 FNYEAQ. The CDR3 has 19 amino acids. The V segment lost 1 base and the J segment 5 bases; nucleotides outside the gene matches: 9. This CDR3 reads CASSLGPTSGRDHTGELFF. In DNA, the CDR3 is TGTGCCAGCAGCTTAGGGCCGACTAGCGGGAGGGATCATACCGGGGAGCTGTTTTTT.

This rearrangement joins TRBV12-5 to TRBJ2-3; D not resolved. Germline loops: CDR1 LGHNT, CDR2 FRNRAP. The CDR3 runs to 15 residues. V dropped 7 bases and J dropped 1 base, with 15 bases sitting between them. CDR3 protein: CASAPGSGGTDTQYF. CDR3 nucleotides: TGTGCTAGTGCCCCGGGTTCCGGCGGCACAGATACGCAGTATTTT.

This clone has just one count. The chain employs TRBV5-1 and TRBJ2-2; 9 positions match TRBD2. The CDR3 is made up of 15 amino acids. The V segment lost 2 bases and the J segment 5 bases; nucleotides outside the gene matches: 4. CDR1 SGHRS and CDR2 YFSETQ come from the germline V gene. Here the CDR3 DNA reads TGCGCCAGCAGCTTTGCTAGCGGGACGACCGGGGAGCTGTTTTTT. This translates into CASSFASGTTGELFF.

This chain joins TRBV18 and TRBJ2-2; the match to TRBD2 covers 7 bases. J gave up 3 bases and V 3 bases, and 4 bases lay outside the gene matches. The CDR3 is 15 residues long. Germline-derived CDR1 and CDR2 are KGHSH and LQKENI. CDR3 coding DNA: TGTGCCAGCTCACCGGCGGGAGTGGACACCGGGGAGCTGTTTTTT. Amino acids: CASSPAGVDTGELFF.

V usage is TRBV28 and J usage is TRBJ1-2; 8 nucleotides line up with TRBD1. V dropped 6 bases and J dropped 1; count of bases not matched to a gene: 10. This CDR3 comprises 16 residues. Germline V CDR1 and CDR2: MDHEN, SYDVKM. DNA of the CDR3: TGTGCCAGCAGATCGAACCGGGACAGGATTAACTATGGCTACACCTTC. Protein product: CASRSNRDRINYGYTF.

The chain uses TRBV24-1 and TRBJ2-1, with D maybe TRBD2 (6 bases). The germline V and J ends were trimmed by 2 bases and 8 bases, with 18 bases remaining between them. The CDR3 loop spans 16 amino acids. The V gene's germline CDR1 is KGHDR and CDR2 SFDVKD. CDR3 coding DNA: TGTGCCACCAGTGATTATGGGGGTAAGGACTATCATGAGCAGTTCTTC. This gives the protein CATSDYGGKDYHEQFF.

A note on this clone: Other nucleotide sequences from this sample produce the same CDR3. This chain connects TRBV6-5 to TRBJ2-7, with 13 bases lining up with TRBD2. The V and J ends lost 6 bases and 3 bases, in that order; junction bases with no gene match: 2. The germline V gene encodes CDR1 MNHEY and CDR2 SVGAGI. This CDR3 region has 14 residues. The CDR3 sequence: CASSRTSGSYEQYF. DNA for the CDR3: TGTGCCAGCAGCCGGACTAGCGGGAGCTACGAGCAGTACTTC.

The CDR3 nucleotides are TGTGCCTGGAGGGGCCGGGAGAATTCACCCCTCCACTTT. As protein: CAWRGRENSPLHF. The V gene is TRBV30, the J gene TRBJ1-6; D gene ambiguous. Germline V gene sequence: CDR1 GTSNPN, CDR2 SVGIG (reference sequence). The ends were cut back, 3 bases at V and 7 bases at J, with 10 bases in the middle. The CDR3 consists of 13 residues.

V usage is TRBV29-1 and J usage is TRBJ1-1, with D possibly matching TRBD1 (5 bases). CDR3 size: 12 residues. Between the trimmed V and J ends, which lost 3 bases and 5 bases, there was a span of 10 bases. Germline-derived CDR1 and CDR2 are SQVTM and ANQGSEA. The DNA for the CDR3 is TGCAGCGTTGAGGGCAGGGTAACTGAAGCTTTCTTT. This gives the protein CSVEGRVTEAFF.

This clone was seen only a few times. This chain connects TRBV27 to TRBJ1-3; the D gene is possibly TRBD1 (5 bases). The CDR3 length is 15 residues. The germline V gene encodes CDR1 MNHEY and CDR2 SMNVEV (reference sequence). V was shortened by 1 base and J by 4 bases, with 11 bases between the two germline ends. This CDR3 is CASSLYRGKGNTIYF. CDR3 nucleotides: TGTGCCAGCAGTTTATATCGGGGGAAAGGAAACACCATATATTTT.

The chain uses TRBV29-1 and TRBJ2-5, with D possibly being TRBD1 (5 bases). Germline values: CDR1 SQVTM, CDR2 ANQGSEA. This CDR3 is built from 16 residues. V was pared by 6 bases and J by 1 base, with 21 bases between. CDR3 bases: TGCAGCGTCAGAAAGGGCAGGGAAGGGGTCCAAGAGACCCAGTACTTC. Translating it yields CSVRKGREGVQETQYF.

The rearrangement uses TRBV6-5 and TRBJ2-5; the D gene is possibly TRBD1 (6 bases). The CDR3 sequence is 14 residues long. Germline assignment: CDR1 MNHEY and CDR2 SVGAGI. Trimming stripped 7 bases from V and 2 bases from J, with 14 bases between. Written as DNA, the CDR3 is TGTGCCAGCAAAGAGTGGGACACGCAAGAGACCCAGTACTTC. Translated, it gives CASKEWDTQETQYF.

The chain employs TRBV30 and TRBJ1-2; 8 bases agree with TRBD1. The length of the CDR3 is 13 residues. Germline loops: CDR1 GTSNPN, CDR2 SVGIG (reference sequence). With V trimmed by 3 bases and J by 7 bases, 7 bases remained unmatched. The CDR3, as DNA: TGTGCCTGGAGGGCAGGGGGCGCGAGTGGCTACACCTTC. Protein product: CAWRAGGASGYTF.

The chain uses TRBV14 and TRBJ1-1, with a possible D match to TRBD1 (5 bases). CDR1 and CDR2 (germline): SGHDN, FVKESK. Trimming removed 0 bases at V and 0 bases at J, with 8 bases between. The CDR3 covers 15 residues. The CDR3 here is CASSQEQALNTEAFF. CDR3 nucleotides: TGTGCCAGCAGCCAAGAACAGGCCCTGAACACTGAAGCTTTCTTT.

The chain combines TRBV6-5 with TRBJ1-1; TRBD1 matches at 10 bases. CDR1 MNHEY and CDR2 SVGAGI come from the germline V gene. The CDR3 contains 15 residues. The V and J ends lost 6 bases and 9 bases, in that order; junction bases with no gene match: 13. The CDR3 protein is CASSYTFPGQGKAFF. The CDR3 DNA reads as TGTGCCAGCAGCTATACCTTTCCGGGACAGGGGAAAGCTTTCTTT.